Each of the 22 T cell receptor beta chains below was sequenced from the same sample in a study of blood T cell repertoires in COVID-19. Repertoires were generated with immunoSEQ multiplex PCR, while TCRdb's copy carries only in-frame clones and drops some. The sample consists of fewer than 200,000 clones, about 88% of them appearing once. What was sequenced was peripheral blood. Receptors were obtained from a woman over 75 with COVID-19, enrolled during active disease.

This chain uses TRBV14 with TRBJ1-6; no definite D call. Trimming took 0 bases from V and 4 from J, leaving 10 bases between them. The CDR3 runs 16 residues. Germline V CDR1 and CDR2: SGHDN, FVKESK. The CDR3 loop is CASSQDPRGYNSPLHF. CDR3 sequence (DNA): TGTGCCAGCAGCCAAGATCCACGGGGATATAATTCACCCCTCCACTTT.

The V and J genes are TRBV19 and TRBJ1-1; the match to TRBD1 covers 9 bases. Germline loops: CDR1 LNHDA, CDR2 SQIVND (reference sequence). The ends lost 6 bases at V and 1 base at J; junction bases unmatched: 6. The CDR3 is 15 amino acids. The DNA of the CDR3 is TGTGCCAGTAGACAGGGGGCCATTGGGAACACTGAAGCTTTCTTT. Translation gives CASRQGAIGNTEAFF.

The CDR3 DNA reads TGTGCCAGCACCCGGGGGGGAAACACTGAAGCTTTCTTT. Residues: CASTRGGNTEAFF. J is TRBJ1-1 and V is TRBV14; tentative D call: TRBD1 (5 bases). The CDR3 runs to 13 residues. Deletions cut 7 bases from V and 2 bases from J, with 11 bases between. Germline values: CDR1 SGHDN, CDR2 FVKESK.

V usage is TRBV5-4 and J usage is TRBJ1-2, with D possibly being TRBD1 (6 bases). Per the germline V gene, CDR1 is SGHNT and CDR2 is YYREEE (reference sequence). CDR3 length: 14 amino acids. The germline V and J ends were trimmed by 3 bases and 1 base, with 10 bases remaining between them. CDR3 amino acids: CASSSGGLNYGYTF. In nucleotides, the CDR3 is TGTGCCAGCAGCTCGGGGGGGCTTAACTATGGCTACACCTTC.

V gene TRBV5-4 combines with J gene TRBJ2-5, with 7 bases that match TRBD1. Germline V gene sequence: CDR1 SGHNT, CDR2 YYREEE (reference sequence). The CDR3 runs 14 residues. V gave up 2 bases and J gave up 2 bases; unmatched junction bases: 3. The DNA of the CDR3 is TGTGCCAGCAGCTTAGGACAGGAGCAAGAGACCCAGTACTTC. Protein: CASSLGQEQETQYF.

This chain connects TRBV7-7 to TRBJ1-4; D unresolved. The ends were cut back, 3 bases at V and 3 bases at J, with 11 bases in the middle. Germline values: CDR1 SSHAT, CDR2 FNYEAQ (reference sequence). The CDR3 runs to 15 residues. In DNA form, the CDR3 reads TGTGCCAGCAGCTTTCGCCCTGGAGCTAATGAAAAACTGTTTTTT. Its translation is CASSFRPGANEKLFF. Together with reference TRBV7-7 and TRBJ1-4, the CDR3 gives the full variable domain: GAGVSQSPRYKVTKRGQDVTLRCDPISSHATLYWYQQALGQGPEFLTYFNYEAQPDKSGLPSDRFSAERPEGSISTLTIQRTEQRDSAMYRCASSFRPGANEKLFFGSGTQLSVL.

This chain joins TRBV20-1 and TRBJ2-5; tentative D call: TRBD1 (5 bases). The ends were cut back, 3 bases at V and 3 bases at J, with 14 bases in the middle. Germline V CDR1 and CDR2: DFQATT, SNEGSKA (reference sequence). The CDR3 extends over 14 amino acids. This CDR3 reads CSASDPSGKETQYF. For the CDR3, the DNA is TGCAGTGCTAGTGACCCATCAGGGAAAGAGACCCAGTACTTC.

CDR3 loop: CASSPRTAGGPYEQFF. For the CDR3, the DNA is TGTGCCAGCAGCCCGCGAACAGCGGGAGGGCCCTATGAGCAGTTCTTC. The rearrangement joins TRBV7-2 to TRBJ2-1; 10 bases agree with TRBD2. Germline CDR1 reads SGHTA; CDR2 reads FQGNSA. V lost 5 bases to trimming and J lost 8 bases; unmatched junction nucleotides: 12. CDR3 length equals 16 residues.

This clone showed up just a few times. V and J are TRBV10-2 and TRBJ1-1, with D possibly TRBD1 on 5 matching bases. Trimming removed 9 bases at V and 0 bases at J, with 14 bases between. Germline CDR1 reads WSHSY; CDR2 reads SAAADI. The CDR3 runs to 14 residues. The CDR3: CASAIGAMNTEAFF. DNA of the CDR3: TGCGCCAGTGCAATTGGGGCTATGAACACTGAAGCTTTCTTT.

This chain links TRBV28 with TRBJ1-5; weak D call: TRBD1 (5 bases). Trimming removed 6 bases at V and 1 base at J, with 10 bases between. Germline V gene sequence: CDR1 MDHEN, CDR2 SYDVKM. The CDR3 spans 14 residues. CDR3 DNA: TGTGCCAGCAGCGGGGAGGGGAGCAATCAGCCCCAGCATTTT. Residues: CASSGEGSNQPQHF.

This clone occurred a few times. This chain links TRBV6-5 with TRBJ1-5, with no clear D. The CDR3 runs 12 residues. V was clipped by 4 bases and J by 7 bases, with 8 bases between them. In germline, CDR1 is MNHEY, CDR2 SVGAGI. The CDR3 loop reads CASSFPGQPQHF. Here the CDR3 DNA reads TGTGCCAGCAGTTTCCCGGGACAGCCCCAGCATTTT.

The chain uses TRBV5-1 and TRBJ1-4; no definite D call. Deletions cut 4 bases from V and 0 bases from J, with 7 bases between. The germline CDR1 and CDR2 sequences are SGHRS and YFSETQ. The CDR3 has 14 residues. CDR3 DNA sequence: TGCGCCAGCAGCGCTGACACAACTAATGAAAAACTGTTTTTT. The encoded protein is CASSADTTNEKLFF. Looking up the rest from reference TRBV5-1 and TRBJ1-4 gives the full variable domain: KAGVTQTPRYLIKTRGQQVTLSCSPISGHRSVSWYQQTPGQGLQFLFEYFSETQRNKGNFPGRFSGRQFSNSRSEMNVSTLELGDSALYLCASSADTTNEKLFFGSGTQLSVL.

This chain connects TRBV14 to TRBJ2-1; the match to TRBD2 covers 11 bases. The trim removed 3 bases at V and 10 bases at J, leaving 11 bases unmatched. Germline-derived CDR1 and CDR2 are SGHDN and FVKESK. CDR3 length: 16 residues. CDR3 in amino acids: CASSHTRTSGLREQFF. The DNA of the CDR3 is TGTGCCAGCAGCCATACCCGGACTAGCGGGCTGCGCGAGCAGTTCTTC.

This chain uses TRBV7-3 with TRBJ1-3, with TRBD1 as a possible D gene (5 bases). The length of the CDR3 is 16 residues. Looked up from germline, CDR1 is SGHTA and CDR2 is FQGTGA. The V gene lost 1 base and the J gene lost 0 bases, with 10 bases spanning the gap. CDR3 nucleotide sequence: TGTGCCAGCAGCTTAAACCCCGGGGGCTCTGGAAACACCATATATTTT. As protein: CASSLNPGGSGNTIYF.

The rearrangement links TRBV2 to TRBJ2-2; 13 nucleotides agree with TRBD2. With V trimmed by 6 bases and J by 7 bases, 2 bases remained unmatched. Germline loops: CDR1 SNHLY, CDR2 FYNNEI. CDR3 size: 14 residues. CDR3 sequence: CASSGLAGVGELFF. The DNA of the CDR3 is TGTGCCAGCAGCGGACTAGCGGGAGTCGGGGAGCTGTTTTTT.

CDR3 sequence reads: CASSQGFFTTRYEQYF. For the CDR3, the DNA is TGCGCCAGCAGCCAAGGTTTCTTTACGACAAGATACGAGCAGTACTTC. This chain uses TRBV4-1 with TRBJ2-7; D is unresolved. Germline V lookup: CDR1 MGHRA, CDR2 YSYEKL. The CDR3 has 16 amino acids. Trimming took off 1 base at V and 4 bases at J, with 17 bases between the two ends.

The chain is built from TRBV30 and TRBJ1-1, with TRBD1 as a possible D gene (5 bases). The CDR3 consists of 16 residues. The germline CDR1 and CDR2 sequences are GTSNPN and SVGIG (reference sequence). V lost 5 bases and J 1 base, leaving 20 bases between the germline ends. The CDR3 bases are TGTGCCTGGTGTGCCCCGGGGACTATAGGGAACACTGAAGCTTTCTTT. This codes for CAWCAPGTIGNTEAFF.

The chain joins TRBV10-3 to TRBJ1-6; perhaps TRBD1 as D (5 bases). V was shortened by 3 bases and J by 9 bases, with 15 bases between the two germline ends. Looked up from germline, CDR1 is ENHRY and CDR2 is SYGVKD. This CDR3 spans 15 amino acids. The CDR3 here is CAISDGAGAISPLHF. The CDR3 DNA reads TGTGCCATCAGTGATGGGGCTGGGGCTATTTCACCCCTCCACTTT.

The J gene is TRBJ1-5, the V gene TRBV27; 7 bases are a match to TRBD1. In germline, CDR1 is MNHEY, CDR2 SMNVEV (reference sequence). V lost 5 bases and J lost 7; bases outside the gene matches: 8. The CDR3 is 14 residues long. This CDR3 is CASSLRQGIQPQHF. CDR3 coding DNA: TGTGCCAGCAGTCTACGACAGGGAATCCAGCCCCAGCATTTT.

The V and J genes are TRBV5-1 and TRBJ2-7; TRBD1 aligns across 9 bases. CDR1 SGHRS and CDR2 YFSETQ come from the germline V gene. The CDR3 runs 15 residues. The junction had 12 bases not matched to a gene; V was cut back by 5 bases and J by 6 bases. The CDR3 DNA is TGCGCCAGCAGTCAGGGGACAGGGACAATCGCCGAGCAGTACTTC. It yields the protein CASSQGTGTIAEQYF.

The genes are TRBV7-3 and TRBJ2-5; TRBD1 matches at 9 bases. Trimming removed 5 bases from V and 5 bases from J; junction bases left unmatched: 6. CDR1 SGHTA and CDR2 FQGTGA come from the germline V gene. This CDR3 spans 14 amino acids. The CDR3 loop is CASSANRGHETQYF. CDR3 DNA sequence: TGTGCCAGCAGCGCTAACAGGGGGCATGAGACCCAGTACTTC.

This clone has only one observation. The chain joins TRBV18 to TRBJ1-3, with D hard to call. CDR1 and CDR2 (germline): KGHSH, LQKENI. V gave up 3 bases and J gave up 0 bases, with 12 bases separating them. The CDR3 totals 16 residues. CDR3 sequence: CASSPVPASSGNTIYF. The CDR3 DNA sequence: TGTGCCAGCTCACCTGTCCCCGCGAGCTCTGGAAACACCATATATTTT.